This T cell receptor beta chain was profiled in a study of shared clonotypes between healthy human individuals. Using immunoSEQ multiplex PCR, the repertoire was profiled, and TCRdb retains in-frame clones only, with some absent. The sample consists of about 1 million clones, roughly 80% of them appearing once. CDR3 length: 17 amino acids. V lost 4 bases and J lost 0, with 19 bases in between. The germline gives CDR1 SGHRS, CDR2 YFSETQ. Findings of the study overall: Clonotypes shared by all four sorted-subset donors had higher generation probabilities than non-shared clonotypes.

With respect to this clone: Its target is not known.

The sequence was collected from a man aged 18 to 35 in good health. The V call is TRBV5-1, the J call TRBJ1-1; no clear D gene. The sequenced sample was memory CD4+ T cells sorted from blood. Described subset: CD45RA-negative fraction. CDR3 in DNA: TGCGCCAGCAGCCCGATATTCGTATCAGGCATGAACACTGAAGCTTTCTTT. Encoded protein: CASSPIFVSGMNTEAFF.